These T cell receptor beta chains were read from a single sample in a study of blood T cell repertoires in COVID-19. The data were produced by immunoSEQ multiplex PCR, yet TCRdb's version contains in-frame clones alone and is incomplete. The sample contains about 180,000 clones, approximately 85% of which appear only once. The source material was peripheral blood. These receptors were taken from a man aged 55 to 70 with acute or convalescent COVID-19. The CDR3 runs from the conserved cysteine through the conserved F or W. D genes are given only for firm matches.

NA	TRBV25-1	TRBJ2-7	TGTGCCAGCAGTACCCCCGGGACTCAGAGCGAGCAGTACTTC	CASSTPGTQSEQYF
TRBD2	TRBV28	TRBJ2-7	TGTGCCAGCAGTTTCCAAGGTGGCGGGAGCTCCTACGAGCAGTACTTC	CASSFQGGGSSYEQYF
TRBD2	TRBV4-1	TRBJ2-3	TGCGCCAGCAGCCCGCTTACGAGCGGGAGGACAGATACGCAGTATTTT	CASSPLTSGRTDTQYF
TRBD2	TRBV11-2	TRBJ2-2	TGTGCCAGCAGCCCTATCACTAGCGGGAGATCCGGGGAGCTGTTTTTT	CASSPITSGRSGELFF
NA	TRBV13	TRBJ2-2	TGTGCCAGCAGCTTATACGGGATGCCGGGGGAGCTGTTTTTT	CASSLYGMPGELFF
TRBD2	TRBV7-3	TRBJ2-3	TGTGCCAGCAGCATGATTAGCGGGAGCACAGATACGCAGTATTTT	CASSMISGSTDTQYF
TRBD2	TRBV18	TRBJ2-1	TGTGCCAGCTCACCACCGACGATTGGCGGGAGGGGGAGGAATGAGCAGTTCTTC	CASSPPTIGGRGRNEQFF
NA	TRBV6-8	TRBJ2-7	TGTGCCAGCAGTTACTCCACTGGCCCGGATGCCAGGCGCCACGAGCAGTACTTC	CASSYSTGPDARRHEQYF
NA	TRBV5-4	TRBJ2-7	TGTGCCAGCAGCTTTCCCGGGAACCCCTCTCGAAGGGAGCAGTACTTC	CASSFPGNPSRREQYF
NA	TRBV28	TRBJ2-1	TGTGCCAGCAGTGACGGGGGCTCCTACAATGAGCAGTTCTTC	CASSDGGSYNEQFF